One sample yielded the 18 T cell receptor beta chains listed below, sequenced in a study of vaccination and CD4 T cells after COVID-19. These TCRs are of unknown antigen specificity. Treatment described: approximately nine-day PBMC culture with coronavirus spike peptide pools or control peptides (ViraFEST assay). Sequencing of the DNA from cultured CD4+ T cells was carried out with the Oncomine TCR Beta short-read assay. One entry per CDR3 protein, called by TCRdb with MiXCR from the PCR reads. This table holds approximately 11,000 distinct CDR3 sequences, more than 25% found once. The sequencing input was cultured CD4+ T cells from blood. These receptors all stem from a human donor with COVID-19.

Relative to its sample, this clonotype is medium-sized (0.01 to 0.1%). The rearrangement joins TRBV10-3 to TRBJ2-7; D is possibly TRBD1 or TRBD2 (5 bases each). Germline V gene data show CDR1 as ENHRY and CDR2 as SYGVKD. The CDR3 runs to 16 residues. The ends were cut back, 5 bases at V and 3 bases at J, with 20 bases in the middle. The DNA for the CDR3 is TGTGCCATCAGTCTTAGATCGGGACCCTTGCACTACGAGCAGTACTTC. This translates into CAISLRSGPLHYEQYF.

This clonotype showed up just a few times. The chain has TRBV2 and TRBJ1-5; D is undetermined. The CDR3 covers 15 residues. Germline V CDR1 and CDR2: SNHLY, FYNNEI. The V end lost 3 bases, the J end lost 1 base, and 10 bases lay between the germline ends. As DNA, the CDR3 is TGTGCCAGCAGTGATGATAGGCGGAGCAATCAGCCCCAGCATTTT. Its protein product is CASSDDRRSNQPQHF.

This clonotype was seen only a few times. The chain has TRBV11-3 and TRBJ2-3; D not resolved. Trimming stripped 3 bases from V and 2 bases from J, with 9 bases between. The germline CDR1 and CDR2 sequences are SGHNT and YENEEA. The CDR3 consists of 14 residues. CDR3: CASSLTSNTDTQYF. CDR3 DNA sequence: TGTGCCAGCAGCTTGACATCAAACACAGATACGCAGTATTTT.

This sequence joins TRBV5-1 and TRBJ2-3; no clear D. V lost 2 bases and J lost 0, with 7 bases in between. The CDR3 consists of 14 residues. Germline V gives CDR1 SGHRS, CDR2 YFSETQ. The CDR3 loop reads CASSFGASTDTQYF. The CDR3 nucleotides are TGCGCCAGCAGCTTTGGCGCTAGCACAGATACGCAGTATTTT.

The chain links TRBV20-1 to TRBJ2-7; either TRBD1 or TRBD2 may supply D (5 bases each). Trimming removed 3 bases from V and 5 bases from J, with 20 bases in between. From germline, CDR1 is DFQATT and CDR2 SNEGSKA (reference sequence). The CDR3 sequence is 15 residues long. The CDR3 sequence is CSARQPGPPGHEQYF. The CDR3 nucleotides are TGCAGTGCTAGGCAACCGGGACCCCCGGGCCACGAGCAGTACTTC.

The chain links TRBV7-6 to TRBJ1-2, with a possible D match to TRBD1 (5 bases). CDR3 length: 15 residues. V was trimmed by 1 base and J by 8 bases, leaving 17 bases between them. Germline V lookup: CDR1 SGHVS, CDR2 FNYEAQ. The CDR3 reads CASSLVPRAHGGYTF. In DNA, the CDR3 is TGTGCCAGCAGCTTAGTCCCCAGGGCCCATGGGGGCTACACCTTC.

For the CDR3, the DNA is TGTGCCAGTAGCATCCCCGGGACAGGGAATACCCAGTACTTC. This codes for CASSIPGTGNTQYF. The chain couples TRBV19 to TRBJ2-5; 9 nucleotides agree with TRBD1. CDR1 LNHDA and CDR2 SQIVND come from the germline V gene (reference sequence). With V trimmed by 6 bases and J by 8 bases, 10 bases remained unmatched. The CDR3 sequence is 14 residues long.

By sample fraction, this clonotype is medium-sized (0.01 to 0.1%). This chain uses TRBV6-2 or TRBV6-3 with TRBJ1-5; D is uncertain. This CDR3 comprises 12 residues. V shed 7 bases and J shed 5 bases, with 9 bases lying between them. Germline-derived CDR1 and CDR2 are MNHEY and SVGEGT. CDR3 DNA sequence: TGTGCCAGCACGAACCTTTATCAGCCCCAGCATTTT. It yields the protein CASTNLYQPQHF.

A few counts support this clonotype. Here the CDR3 DNA reads TGTGCCAGCTCACCTCTTGGGGGGATGGACTATGGCTACACCTTC. Protein: CASSPLGGMDYGYTF. This chain uses TRBV18 with TRBJ1-2, with D perhaps TRBD1 (5 bases). Germline CDR1 KGHSH, CDR2 LQKENI. Trimming stripped 3 bases from V and 3 bases from J, with 14 bases between. The CDR3 is 15 amino acids.

The J gene is TRBJ1-6, the V gene TRBV19, with D possibly being TRBD1 (6 bases). Germline-derived CDR1 and CDR2 are LNHDA and SQIVND (reference sequence). V dropped 9 bases and J dropped 3 bases, with 9 bases sitting between them. The CDR3 has 13 residues. CDR3 residues: CASRDIYNSPLHF. CDR3 coding DNA: TGTGCCAGCCGGGACATCTATAATTCACCCCTCCACTTT.

This clonotype counts as medium-sized (0.01 to 0.1%). The chain recombines TRBV20-1 with TRBJ1-5; 12 nucleotides agree with TRBD1. The CDR3 consists of 17 residues. Germline CDR1 is DFQATT and CDR2 is SNEGSKA (reference sequence). The ends lost 6 bases at V and 2 bases at J; junction bases unmatched: 11. Here the CDR3 reads CSAWRGTGGTGNQPQHF. The CDR3 bases are TGCAGTGCATGGAGGGGGACAGGGGGCACGGGCAATCAGCCCCAGCATTTT.

This clonotype was seen a few times. V usage is TRBV6-1 and J usage is TRBJ1-2, with D maybe TRBD1 (5 bases). Germline V CDR1 and CDR2: MNHNS, SASEGT. V lost 7 bases, J lost 3 bases, and 6 bases lay in between. This CDR3 contains 11 residues. The CDR3 here is CASTGDYGYTF. CDR3 DNA sequence: TGTGCCAGCACGGGGGACTATGGCTACACCTTC.

The V call is TRBV5-4, the J call TRBJ2-2, with 7 bases identical to TRBD1. Germline CDR1 reads SGHNT; CDR2 reads YYREEE (reference sequence). V was clipped by 4 bases and J by 7 bases; unmatched bases: 10. The CDR3 spans 15 residues. CDR3 nucleotide sequence: TGTGCCAGCAGCCGCGGTGAGGGGGCTAGCGGGGAGCTGTTTTTT. Translating it yields CASSRGEGASGELFF. The full variable domain, with the rest looked up from reference TRBV5-4 and TRBJ2-2, is ETGVTQSPTHLIKTRGQQVTLRCSSQSGHNTVSWYQQALGQGPQFIFQYYREEENGRGNFPPRFSGLQFPNYSSELNVNALELDDSALYLCASSRGEGASGELFFGEGSRLTVL.

This clonotype showed up just a few times. The CDR3 DNA reads TGTGCCTGGGGAAACAGTTTCGAGACCCAGTACTTC. Translated: CAWGNSFETQYF. The chain uses TRBV30 and TRBJ2-5, with D uncertain. Germline V gene data show CDR1 as GTSNPN and CDR2 as SVGIG (reference sequence). This CDR3 has 12 amino acids. V was shortened by 5 bases and J by 5 bases, with 12 bases between the two germline ends.

Within the sample, this clonotype is medium-sized. The rearrangement joins TRBV20-1 to TRBJ1-5; tentatively, D is TRBD1 (6 bases). The ends were cut back, 3 bases at V and 2 bases at J, with 11 bases in the middle. In germline, CDR1 is DFQATT, CDR2 SNEGSKA (reference sequence). The CDR3 contains 14 residues. In nucleotides, the CDR3 is TGCAGTGCTAGTCTCAGGGGCGGCAATCAGCCCCAGCATTTT. Translation gives CSASLRGGNQPQHF.

This clonotype was detected only a few times. The chain combines TRBV6-5 with TRBJ2-7; 7 positions match TRBD1. With 4 bases clipped from V and 1 base from J, the junction kept 7 bases outside the gene matches. From germline, CDR1 is MNHEY and CDR2 SVGAGI. CDR3 length: 15 amino acids. CDR3 residues: CASSSASGGSYEQYF. In DNA form, the CDR3 reads TGTGCCAGCAGTTCCGCCTCAGGGGGTTCCTACGAGCAGTACTTC.

This clonotype was detected a few times. J is TRBJ1-2 and V is TRBV29-1; D gene uncertain. Trimming took off 7 bases at V and 8 bases at J, with 5 bases between the two ends. The CDR3 covers 8 residues. CDR1 is SQVTM and CDR2 is ANQGSEA in the germline V gene. The CDR3 loop reads CSGEGYTF. The CDR3 nucleotides are TGCAGCGGAGAGGGCTACACCTTC.

The J gene is TRBJ1-3, the V gene TRBV7-6; D remains unclear. V lost 0 bases and J 0 bases, leaving 12 bases between the germline ends. Per the germline V gene, CDR1 is SGHVS and CDR2 is FNYEAQ. The CDR3 length is 17 residues. Here the CDR3 DNA reads TGTGCCAGCAGCTTAGCGACGCGGCAGACCTCTGGAAACACCATATATTTT. Residues: CASSLATRQTSGNTIYF.